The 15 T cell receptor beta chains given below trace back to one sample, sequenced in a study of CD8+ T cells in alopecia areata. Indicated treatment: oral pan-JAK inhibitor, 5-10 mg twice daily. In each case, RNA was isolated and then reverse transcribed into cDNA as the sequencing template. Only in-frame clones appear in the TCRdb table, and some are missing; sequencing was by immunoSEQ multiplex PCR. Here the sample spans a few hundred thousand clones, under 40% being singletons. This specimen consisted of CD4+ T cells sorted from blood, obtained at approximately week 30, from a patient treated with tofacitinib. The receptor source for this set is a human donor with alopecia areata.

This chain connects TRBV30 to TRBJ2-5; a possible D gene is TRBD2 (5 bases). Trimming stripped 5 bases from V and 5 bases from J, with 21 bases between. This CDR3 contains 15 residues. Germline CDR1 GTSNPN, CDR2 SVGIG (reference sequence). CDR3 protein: CAWSDVRGRAETQYF. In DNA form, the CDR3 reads TGTGCCTGGTCGGACGTCCGGGGAAGAGCGGAGACCCAGTACTTC.

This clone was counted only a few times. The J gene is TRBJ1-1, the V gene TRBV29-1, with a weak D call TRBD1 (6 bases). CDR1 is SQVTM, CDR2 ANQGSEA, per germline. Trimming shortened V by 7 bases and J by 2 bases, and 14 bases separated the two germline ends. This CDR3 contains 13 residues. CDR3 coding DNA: TGCAGCGCCGACAGGCAGGGTAACACTGAAGCTTTCTTT. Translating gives CSADRQGNTEAFF.

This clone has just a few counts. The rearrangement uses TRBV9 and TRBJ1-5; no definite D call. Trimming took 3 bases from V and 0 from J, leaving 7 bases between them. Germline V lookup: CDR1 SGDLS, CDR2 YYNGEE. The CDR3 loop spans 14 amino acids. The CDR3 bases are TGTGCCAGCAGCGCCGCACTTAGCAATCAGCCCCAGCATTTT. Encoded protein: CASSAALSNQPQHF. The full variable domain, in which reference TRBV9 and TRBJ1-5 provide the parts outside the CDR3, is DSGVTQTPKHLITATGQRVTLRCSPRSGDLSVYWYQQSLDQGLQFLIQYYNGEERAKGNILERFSAQQFPDLHSELNLSSLELGDSALYFCASSAALSNQPQHFGDGTRLSIL.

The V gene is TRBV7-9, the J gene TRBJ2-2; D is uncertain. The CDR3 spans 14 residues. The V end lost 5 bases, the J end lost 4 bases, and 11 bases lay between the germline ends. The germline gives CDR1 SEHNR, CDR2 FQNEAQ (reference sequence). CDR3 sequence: CASSRRVGTGELFF. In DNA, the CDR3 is TGTGCCAGCAGCCGCCGGGTGGGCACCGGGGAGCTGTTTTTT.

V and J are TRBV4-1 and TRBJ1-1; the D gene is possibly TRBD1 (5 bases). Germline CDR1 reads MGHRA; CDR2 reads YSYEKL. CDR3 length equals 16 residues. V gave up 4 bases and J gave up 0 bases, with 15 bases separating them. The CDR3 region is CASSLGRGGVNTEAFF. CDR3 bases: TGCGCCAGCAGCCTCGGGCGGGGGGGAGTGAACACTGAAGCTTTCTTT.

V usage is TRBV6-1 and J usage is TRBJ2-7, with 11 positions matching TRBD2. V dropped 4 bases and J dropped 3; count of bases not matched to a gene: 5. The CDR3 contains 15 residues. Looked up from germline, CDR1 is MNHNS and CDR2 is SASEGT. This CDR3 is CASSATLAGGYEQYF. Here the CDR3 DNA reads TGTGCCAGCAGTGCTACCCTAGCGGGAGGCTACGAGCAGTACTTC.

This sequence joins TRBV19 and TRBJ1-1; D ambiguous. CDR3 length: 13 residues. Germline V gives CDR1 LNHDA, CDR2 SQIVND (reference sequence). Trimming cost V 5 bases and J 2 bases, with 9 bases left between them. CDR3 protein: CASSVTVNTEAFF. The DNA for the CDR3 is TGTGCCAGTAGTGTAACAGTCAACACTGAAGCTTTCTTT. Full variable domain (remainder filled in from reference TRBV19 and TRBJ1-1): DGGITQSPKYLFRKEGQNVTLSCEQNLNHDAMYWYRQDPGQGLRLIYYSQIVNDFQKGDIAEGYSVSREKKESFPLTVTSAQKNPTAFYLCASSVTVNTEAFFGQGTRLTVV.

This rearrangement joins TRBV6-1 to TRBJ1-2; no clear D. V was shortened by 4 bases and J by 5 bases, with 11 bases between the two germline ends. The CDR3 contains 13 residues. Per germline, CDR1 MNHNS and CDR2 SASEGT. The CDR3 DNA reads TGTGCCAGCAGTGGAGGGTCATGGTATGGCTACACCTTC. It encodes CASSGGSWYGYTF.

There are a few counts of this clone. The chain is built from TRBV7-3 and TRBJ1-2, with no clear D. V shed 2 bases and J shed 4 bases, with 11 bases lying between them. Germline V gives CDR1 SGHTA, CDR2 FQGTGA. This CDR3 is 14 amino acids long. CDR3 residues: CASSLAGSGYGYTF. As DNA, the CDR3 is TGTGCCAGCAGCTTAGCTGGATCTGGCTATGGCTACACCTTC.

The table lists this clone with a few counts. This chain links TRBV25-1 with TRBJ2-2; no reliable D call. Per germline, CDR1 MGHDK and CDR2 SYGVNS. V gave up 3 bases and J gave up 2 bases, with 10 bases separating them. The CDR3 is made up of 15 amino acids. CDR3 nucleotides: TGTGCCAGCAGTGAGGCCACTTTTAACACCGGGGAGCTGTTTTTT. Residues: CASSEATFNTGELFF.

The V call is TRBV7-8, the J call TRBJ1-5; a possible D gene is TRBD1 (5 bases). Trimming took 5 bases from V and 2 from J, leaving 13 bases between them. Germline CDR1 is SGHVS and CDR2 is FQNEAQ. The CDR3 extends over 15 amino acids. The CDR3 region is CASSPRDGGNQPQHF. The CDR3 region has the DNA TGTGCCAGCAGCCCCAGGGACGGAGGCAATCAGCCCCAGCATTTT.

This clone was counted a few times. In nucleotides, the CDR3 is TGTGCCAGCAGCTGGGACAGGGGCACTGAAGCTTTCTTT. It encodes CASSWDRGTEAFF. This rearrangement joins TRBV7-3 to TRBJ1-1; 10 bases are shared with TRBD1. The CDR3 covers 13 residues. Per germline, CDR1 SGHTA and CDR2 FQGTGA. The V and J ends lost 4 bases and 4 bases, in that order; junction bases with no gene match: 0.

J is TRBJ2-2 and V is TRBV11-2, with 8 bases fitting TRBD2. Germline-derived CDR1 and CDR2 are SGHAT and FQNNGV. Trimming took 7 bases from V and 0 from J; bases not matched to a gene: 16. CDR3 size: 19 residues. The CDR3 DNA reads TGTGCCAGCACCCTACGACCGTCTAGCGGGTTGGCGAACACCGGGGAGCTGTTTTTT. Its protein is CASTLRPSSGLANTGELFF.

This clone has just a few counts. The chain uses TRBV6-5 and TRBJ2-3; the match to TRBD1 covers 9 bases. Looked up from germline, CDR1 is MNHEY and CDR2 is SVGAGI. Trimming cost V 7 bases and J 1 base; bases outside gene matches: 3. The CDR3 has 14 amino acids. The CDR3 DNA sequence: TGTGCCAGCACCCGGGACAGGGGCACAGATACGCAGTATTTT. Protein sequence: CASTRDRGTDTQYF.

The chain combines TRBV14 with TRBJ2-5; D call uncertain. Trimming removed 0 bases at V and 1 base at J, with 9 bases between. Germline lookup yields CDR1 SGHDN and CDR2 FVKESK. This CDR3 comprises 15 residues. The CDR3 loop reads CASSQERHLQETQYF. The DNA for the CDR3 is TGTGCCAGCAGCCAAGAAAGACACCTCCAAGAGACCCAGTACTTC.